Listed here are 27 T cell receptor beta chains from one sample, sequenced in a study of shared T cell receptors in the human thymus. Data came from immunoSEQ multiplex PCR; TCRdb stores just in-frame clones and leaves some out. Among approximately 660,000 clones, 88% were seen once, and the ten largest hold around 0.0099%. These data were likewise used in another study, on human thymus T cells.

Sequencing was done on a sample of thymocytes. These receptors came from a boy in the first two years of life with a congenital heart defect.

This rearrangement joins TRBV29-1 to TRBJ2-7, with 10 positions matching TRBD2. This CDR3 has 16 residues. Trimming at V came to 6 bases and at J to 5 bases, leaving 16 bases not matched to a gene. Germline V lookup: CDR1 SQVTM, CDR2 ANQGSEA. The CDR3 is CSVGFGRTSGSNEQYF. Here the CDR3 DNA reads TGCAGCGTCGGCTTCGGGAGGACTAGCGGTTCCAACGAGCAGTACTTC.

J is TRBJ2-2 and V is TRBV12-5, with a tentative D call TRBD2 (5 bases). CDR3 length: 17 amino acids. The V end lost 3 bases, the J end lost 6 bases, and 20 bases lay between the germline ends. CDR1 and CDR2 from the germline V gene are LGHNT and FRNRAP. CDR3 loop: CASGLREFISGAGELFF. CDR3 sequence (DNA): TGTGCTAGTGGTTTAAGGGAGTTTATTTCGGGCGCCGGGGAGCTGTTTTTT.

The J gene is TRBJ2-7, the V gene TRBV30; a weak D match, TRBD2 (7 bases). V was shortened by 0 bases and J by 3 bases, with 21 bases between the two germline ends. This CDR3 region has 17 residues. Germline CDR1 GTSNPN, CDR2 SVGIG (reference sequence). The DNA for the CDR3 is TGTGCCTGGAGTGTAATCTCCTTCCGGGGGGCGGGCTACGAGCAGTACTTC. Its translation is CAWSVISFRGAGYEQYF.

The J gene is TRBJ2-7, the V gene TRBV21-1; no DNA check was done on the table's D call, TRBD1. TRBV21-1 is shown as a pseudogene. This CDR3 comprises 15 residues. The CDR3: CASSQVGPISYEQYF. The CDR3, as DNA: TGTGCCAGCAGCCAGGTAGGCCCTATCTCCTACGAGCAGTACTTC.

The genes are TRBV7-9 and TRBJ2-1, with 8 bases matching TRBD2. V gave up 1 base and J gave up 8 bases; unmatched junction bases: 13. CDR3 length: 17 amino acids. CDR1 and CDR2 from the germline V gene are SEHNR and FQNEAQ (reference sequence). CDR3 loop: CASSLERSAGGCDEQFF. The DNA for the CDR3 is TGTGCCAGCAGCTTAGAACGCTCTGCGGGAGGTTGCGATGAGCAGTTCTTC.

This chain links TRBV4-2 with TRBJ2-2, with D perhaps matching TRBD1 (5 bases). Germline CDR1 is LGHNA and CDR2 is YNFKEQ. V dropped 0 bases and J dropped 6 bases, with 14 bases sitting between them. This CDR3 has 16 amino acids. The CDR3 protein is CASSQDGAVIPGELFF. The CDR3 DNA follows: TGTGCCAGCAGCCAAGATGGGGCGGTAATCCCCGGGGAGCTGTTTTTT.

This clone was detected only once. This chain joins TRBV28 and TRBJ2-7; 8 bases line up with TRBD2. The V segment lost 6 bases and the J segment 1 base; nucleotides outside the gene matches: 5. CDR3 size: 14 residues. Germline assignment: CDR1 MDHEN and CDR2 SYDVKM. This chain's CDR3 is CASRPGLASYEQYF. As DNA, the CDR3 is TGTGCCAGCAGACCAGGACTAGCTTCCTACGAGCAGTACTTC.

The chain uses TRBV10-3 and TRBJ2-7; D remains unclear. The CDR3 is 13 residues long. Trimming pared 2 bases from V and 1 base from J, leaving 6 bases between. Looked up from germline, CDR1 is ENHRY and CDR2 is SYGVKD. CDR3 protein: CAISELNSYEQYF. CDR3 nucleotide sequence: TGTGCCATCAGTGAGCTAAATTCCTACGAGCAGTACTTC.

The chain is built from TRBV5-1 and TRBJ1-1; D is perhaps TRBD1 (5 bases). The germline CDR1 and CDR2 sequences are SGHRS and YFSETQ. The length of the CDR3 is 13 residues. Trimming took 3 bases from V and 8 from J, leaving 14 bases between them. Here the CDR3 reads CASSSPEGREAFF. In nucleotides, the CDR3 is TGCGCCAGCAGCTCCCCGGAGGGGAGGGAAGCTTTCTTT.

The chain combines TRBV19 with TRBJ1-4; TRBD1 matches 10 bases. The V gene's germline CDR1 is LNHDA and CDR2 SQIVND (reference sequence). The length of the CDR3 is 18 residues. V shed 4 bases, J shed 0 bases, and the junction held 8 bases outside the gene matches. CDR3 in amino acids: CASSNSGTGDATNEKLFF. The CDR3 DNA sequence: TGTGCCAGTAGTAACTCCGGGACAGGGGATGCAACTAATGAAAAACTGTTTTTT.

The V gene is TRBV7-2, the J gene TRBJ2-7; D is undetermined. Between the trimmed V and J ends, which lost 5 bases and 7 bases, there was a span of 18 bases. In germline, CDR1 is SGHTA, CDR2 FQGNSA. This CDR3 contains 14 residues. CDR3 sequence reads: CASSQSTSVTEQYF. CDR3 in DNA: TGTGCCAGCAGCCAAAGTACCTCCGTGACTGAGCAGTACTTC.

For the CDR3, the DNA is TGTGCCAGCAGCTCCCCGGGCAGGGTGGAAGAGACCCAGTACTTC. It translates to CASSSPGRVEETQYF. The rearrangement joins TRBV7-2 to TRBJ2-5; tentative D call: TRBD1 (5 bases). V lost 4 bases and J 3 bases, leaving 15 bases between the germline ends. The CDR3 runs to 15 residues. Germline V lookup: CDR1 SGHTA, CDR2 FQGNSA. Full variable domain (remainder filled in from reference TRBV7-2 and TRBJ2-5): GAGVSQSPSNKVTEKGKDVELRCDPISGHTALYWYRQSLGQGLEFLIYFQGNSAPDKSGLPSDRFSAERTGGSVSTLTIQRTQQEDSAVYLCASSSPGRVEETQYFGPGTRLLVL.

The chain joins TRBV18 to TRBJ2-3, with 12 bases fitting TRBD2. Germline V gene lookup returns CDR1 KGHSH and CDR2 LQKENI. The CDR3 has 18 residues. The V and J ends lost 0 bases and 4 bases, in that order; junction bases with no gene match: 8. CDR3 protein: CASSPPSSGRADADTQYF. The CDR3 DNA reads TGTGCCAGCTCACCACCGTCTAGCGGGAGGGCCGATGCAGATACGCAGTATTTT.

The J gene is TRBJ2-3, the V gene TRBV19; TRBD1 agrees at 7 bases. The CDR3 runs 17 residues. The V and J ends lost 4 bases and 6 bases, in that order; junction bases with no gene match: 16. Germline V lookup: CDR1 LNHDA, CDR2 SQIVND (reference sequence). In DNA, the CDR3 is TGTGCCAGTAGTAAGACAGGGTCGGCGGTTGGGTACGATACGCAGTATTTT. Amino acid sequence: CASSKTGSAVGYDTQYF.

The DNA for the CDR3 is TGCGCCAGCAGGCGGACAGGCGGAAACGAGCAGTACTTC. Translated, it gives CASRRTGGNEQYF. V gene TRBV10-1 combines with J gene TRBJ2-7; 7 bases line up with TRBD1. Germline loops: CDR1 WNHNN, CDR2 SYGVQD (reference sequence). J gave up 5 bases and V 6 bases, and 7 bases lay outside the gene matches. This CDR3 is 13 amino acids long.

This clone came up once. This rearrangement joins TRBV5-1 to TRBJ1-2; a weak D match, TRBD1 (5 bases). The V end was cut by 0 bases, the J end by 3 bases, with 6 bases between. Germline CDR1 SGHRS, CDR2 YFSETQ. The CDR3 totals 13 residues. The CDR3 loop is CASSLDRYYGYTF. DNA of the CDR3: TGCGCCAGCAGCTTGGACAGGTACTATGGCTACACCTTC.

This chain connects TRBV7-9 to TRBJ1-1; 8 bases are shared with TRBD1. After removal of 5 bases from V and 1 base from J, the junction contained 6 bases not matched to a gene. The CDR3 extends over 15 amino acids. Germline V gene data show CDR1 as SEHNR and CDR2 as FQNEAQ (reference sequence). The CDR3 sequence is CASSIGQGENTEAFF. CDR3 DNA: TGTGCCAGCAGCATCGGACAGGGAGAGAACACTGAAGCTTTCTTT.

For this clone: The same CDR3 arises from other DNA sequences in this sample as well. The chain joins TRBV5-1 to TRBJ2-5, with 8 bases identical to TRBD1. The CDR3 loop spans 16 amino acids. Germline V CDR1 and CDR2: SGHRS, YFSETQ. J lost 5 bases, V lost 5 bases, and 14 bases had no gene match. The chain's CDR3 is CASSFSYRGIWETQYF. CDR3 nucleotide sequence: TGCGCCAGCAGTTTCTCTTACAGGGGGATCTGGGAGACCCAGTACTTC.

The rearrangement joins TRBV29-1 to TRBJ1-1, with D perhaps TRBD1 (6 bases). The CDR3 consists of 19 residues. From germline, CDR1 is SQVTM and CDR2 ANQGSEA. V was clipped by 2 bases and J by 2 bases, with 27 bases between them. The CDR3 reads CSVEPPTEVSQGINTEAFF. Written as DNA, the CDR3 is TGCAGCGTTGAACCCCCCACAGAAGTTTCTCAGGGGATTAACACTGAAGCTTTCTTT. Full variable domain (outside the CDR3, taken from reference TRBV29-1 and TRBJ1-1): SAVISQKPSRDICQRGTSLTIQCQVDSQVTMMFWYRQQPGQSLTLIATANQGSEATYESGFVIDKFPISRPNLTFSTLTVSNMSPEDSSIYLCSVEPPTEVSQGINTEAFFGQGTRLTVV.

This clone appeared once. The CDR3 bases are TGTGCCAGCAGTGCTAGTGGGAATCAGCCCCAGCATTTT. This translates into CASSASGNQPQHF. The chain has TRBV2 and TRBJ1-5; D gene unclear. V was trimmed by 4 bases and J by 4 bases, leaving 8 bases between them. CDR1 and CDR2 (germline): SNHLY, FYNNEI. The CDR3 loop spans 13 amino acids.

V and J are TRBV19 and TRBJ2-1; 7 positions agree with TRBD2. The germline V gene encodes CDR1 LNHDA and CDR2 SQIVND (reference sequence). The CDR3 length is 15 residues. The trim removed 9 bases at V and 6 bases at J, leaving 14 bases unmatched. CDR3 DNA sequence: TGTGCCAGCAAGAACGTGGGGGGGAGTTTCAATGAGCAGTTCTTC. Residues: CASKNVGGSFNEQFF.

The CDR3 nucleotides are TGCGCCAGCAGCCAAGGGGCTTCCTACAATGAGCAGTTCTTC. Amino acid sequence: CASSQGASYNEQFF. The V call is TRBV4-3, the J call TRBJ2-1, with unresolved D. CDR1 is LGHNA, CDR2 YSLEER, per germline. The CDR3 contains 14 residues. Trimming removed 1 base from V and 1 base from J, with 5 bases in between.

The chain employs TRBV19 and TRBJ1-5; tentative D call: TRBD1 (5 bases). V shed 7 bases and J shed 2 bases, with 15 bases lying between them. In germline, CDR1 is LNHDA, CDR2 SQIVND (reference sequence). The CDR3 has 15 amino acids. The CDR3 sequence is CASNPGMRRNQPQHF. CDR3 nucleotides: TGTGCCAGTAATCCAGGGATGCGGCGCAATCAGCCCCAGCATTTT.

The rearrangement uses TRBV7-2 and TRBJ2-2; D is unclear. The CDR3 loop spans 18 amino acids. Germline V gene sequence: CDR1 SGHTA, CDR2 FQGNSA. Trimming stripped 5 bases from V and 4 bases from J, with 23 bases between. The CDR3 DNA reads TGTGCCAGCAGCCGCAGATGGAATAGCCTTGGTGGCACCGGGGAGCTGTTTTTT. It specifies CASSRRWNSLGGTGELFF.

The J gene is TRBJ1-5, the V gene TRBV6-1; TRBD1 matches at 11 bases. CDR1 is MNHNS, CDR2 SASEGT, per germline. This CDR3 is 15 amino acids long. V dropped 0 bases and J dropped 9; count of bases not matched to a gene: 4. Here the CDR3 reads CASSEAGTGGGPQHF. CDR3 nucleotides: TGTGCCAGCAGTGAAGCGGGGACAGGGGGAGGGCCCCAGCATTTT.

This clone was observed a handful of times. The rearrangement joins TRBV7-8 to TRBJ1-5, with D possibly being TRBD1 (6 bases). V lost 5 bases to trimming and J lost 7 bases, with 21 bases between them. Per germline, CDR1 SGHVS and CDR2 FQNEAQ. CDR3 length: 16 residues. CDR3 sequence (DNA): TGTGCCAGCAGCCGAGGGCCCAGGGGTCATCGGCAGCCCCAGCATTTT. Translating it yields CASSRGPRGHRQPQHF.

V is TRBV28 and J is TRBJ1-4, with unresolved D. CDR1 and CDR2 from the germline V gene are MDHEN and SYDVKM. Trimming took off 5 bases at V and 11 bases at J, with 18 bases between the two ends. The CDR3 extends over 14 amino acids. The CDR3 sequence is CASSEGEVYRKLFF. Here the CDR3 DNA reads TGTGCCAGCAGTGAGGGCGAGGTCTACCGGAAACTGTTTTTT.